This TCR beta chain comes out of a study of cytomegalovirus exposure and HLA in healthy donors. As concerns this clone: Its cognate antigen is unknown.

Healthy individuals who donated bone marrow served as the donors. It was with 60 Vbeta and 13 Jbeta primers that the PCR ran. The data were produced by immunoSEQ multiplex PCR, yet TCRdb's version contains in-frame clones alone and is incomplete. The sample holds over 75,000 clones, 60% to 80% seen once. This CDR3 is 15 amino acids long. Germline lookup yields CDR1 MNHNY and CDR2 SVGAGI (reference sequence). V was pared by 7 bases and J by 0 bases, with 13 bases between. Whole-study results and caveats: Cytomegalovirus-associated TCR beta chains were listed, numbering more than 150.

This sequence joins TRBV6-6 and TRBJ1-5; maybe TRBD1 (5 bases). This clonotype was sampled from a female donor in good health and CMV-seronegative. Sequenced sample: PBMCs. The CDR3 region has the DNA TGTGCCAGCACGGAGGGTGGGGGTAGCAATCAGCCCCAGCATTTT. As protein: CASTEGGGSNQPQHF.